This entry is about one T cell receptor (beta chain). Antigen unknown. This sample was taken from a study of Graves' ophthalmopathy and Graves' hyperthyroidism. The sequenced template was RNA, covering the TCR beta CDR3 region. RT-PCR in the first round used HTBI primers; a second-round multiplex PCR followed. TCRdb analysed the multiplex PCR reads with MiXCR anew, one entry per CDR3 protein. This table holds more than 1,000,000 distinct CDR3 sequences, 36% found once. Study conclusions and caveats: Blood also held most thyroid clonotypes expanded above 0.001 frequency.

The CDR3 contains 14 residues. The V gene's germline CDR1 is SGHTA and CDR2 FQGTGA. V was clipped by 4 bases and J by 7 bases, with 16 bases between them. Sequencing was carried out using peripheral blood or thyroid tissue (not recorded which). This TCR derives from an adult man with Graves' hyperthyroidism. This sequence joins TRBV7-3 and TRBJ2-5; weak D call: TRBD1 (7 bases). Here the CDR3 DNA reads TGTGCCAGCAGCTCCACAGGGGCCGGGGGGACCCAGTACTTC. This encodes CASSSTGAGGTQYF.